This record covers a single T cell receptor (beta chain). Antigen specificity is unknown. These donors counted as nominally healthy when sampled, but unrecorded immune exposures were likely. The PCR ran on 60 Vbeta and 13 Jbeta primers. Profiled with immunoSEQ multiplex PCR; TCRdb holds only in-frame clones, not every one. The sample yields around 67,000 clones, approximately 74% seen once. The data belong to a study of cytomegalovirus exposure and HLA in healthy donors. Findings and limits, study-wide: An observed cluster of highly shared sequence variants was recorded as a likely sequencing artifact. In a later analysis, TCR beta V- and J-gene trimming was associated with a missense DCLRE1C variant.

Sequencing input: PBMCs. The TCR originated in a woman in her 30s in good health and CMV-seropositive.

The CDR3 DNA is TGTGCCAGCAGTTTCGGGACTAGCGGAGACGATACGCAGTATTTT. This translates into CASSFGTSGDDTQYF. This chain uses TRBV28 with TRBJ2-3; 11 bases line up with TRBD2. J was trimmed by 6 bases and V by 3 bases; bases with no gene match: 5. This CDR3 comprises 15 residues. From germline, CDR1 is MDHEN and CDR2 SYDVKM.